This T cell receptor beta chain was documented in a study of a mutant IDH1 vaccine in newly diagnosed glioma. Time point defined: week 11, during vaccination. Mutant IDH1 20-mer peptide, at 300 ug, made up each vaccine dose, with topical imiquimod. Turning to this clone: Its specificity is unknown.

Assay: immunoSEQ multiplex PCR; the TCRdb copy retains only in-frame clones and omits some. The table includes roughly 110,000 clones, 90% detected once. This clonotype was obtained from a woman aged 45-59 years with glioma. The starting material was PBMCs, obtained from a glioma patient whose treatment included an IDH1 peptide vaccine.

The CDR3, as DNA: TGTGCCAGCAAACCGATGACAGCTAATGAAAAACTGTTTTTT. The encoded protein is CASKPMTANEKLFF. This chain connects TRBV2 to TRBJ1-4, with TRBD1 as a possible D gene (5 bases). This CDR3 comprises 14 residues. Trimming took off 7 bases at V and 3 bases at J, with 12 bases between the two ends. Germline-derived CDR1 and CDR2 are SNHLY and FYNNEI.